The subject of this entry is one T cell receptor beta chain. Its antigen is currently unknown. Some 9.7 x 10^4 TCR templates were assayed per sample. Measured with immunoSEQ multiplex PCR; TCRdb has only the in-frame clones, and not every one. The sample has 99,000 or so clones; over 90% are singletons. This entry comes from a study of siplizumab effects on memory and regulatory T cells. Germline CDR1 is SGHRS and CDR2 is YFSETQ. The V end was cut by 2 bases, the J end by 0 bases, with 12 bases between. The CDR3 sequence is 15 residues long. Study-wide results and caveats: Unstimulated naive T cells seemed to show more diversity than memory cells did, and they also seemed to be among the major contributors to the alloresponse. Of the proliferating CD4+ or CD8+ clones, roughly 80-97% lacked a naive or memory phenotype that could be assigned. Left unconfirmed was the suppressive function of proliferating Tregs from siplizumab cultures.

The chain couples TRBV5-1 to TRBJ2-7, with D uncertain. Sample: non-Treg CD4+ T cells sorted from blood. The TCR was taken from a human donor in good health. The chain's CDR3 is CASSLIGLNSYEQYF. The DNA for the CDR3 is TGCGCCAGCAGCTTAATTGGCCTAAACTCCTACGAGCAGTACTTC.